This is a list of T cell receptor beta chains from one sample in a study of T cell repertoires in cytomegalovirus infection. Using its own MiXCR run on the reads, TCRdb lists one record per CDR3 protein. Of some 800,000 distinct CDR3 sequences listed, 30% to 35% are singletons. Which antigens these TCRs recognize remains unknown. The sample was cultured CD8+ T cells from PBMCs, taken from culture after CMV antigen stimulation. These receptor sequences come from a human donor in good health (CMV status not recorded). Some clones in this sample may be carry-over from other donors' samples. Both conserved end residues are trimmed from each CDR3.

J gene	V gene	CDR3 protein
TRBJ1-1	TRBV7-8	ASSPLTGGATEAF
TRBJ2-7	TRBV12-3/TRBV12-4	ASSGAGQY
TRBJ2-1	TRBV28	ASSFGANNEQF
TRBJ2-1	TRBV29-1	SVEGAWDNEQF
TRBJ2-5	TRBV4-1	ASSQGSGGETQY
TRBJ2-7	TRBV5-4	AVSGTEGYEQY
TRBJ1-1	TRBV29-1	SVDGGRTEAF
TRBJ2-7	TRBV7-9	ASSLSPTNYEQY
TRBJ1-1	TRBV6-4	ASRVTGLNTEAF
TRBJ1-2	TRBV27	ASSLSGGPNGYT
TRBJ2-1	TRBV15	ATSGALSDNEQF
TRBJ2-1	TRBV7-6	ASSLWTSSYNEQF
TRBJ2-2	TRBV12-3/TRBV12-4	ASSIPTLTGLAGGYSPTGELF
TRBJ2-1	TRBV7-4	ASSLRGRFFNEQF
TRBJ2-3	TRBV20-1	SARGGRGDTQY
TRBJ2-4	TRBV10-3	AISDERGGGKNIQY
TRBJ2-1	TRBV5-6	ASSYDRPYNEQF
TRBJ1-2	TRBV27	ASGGFNNYGYT
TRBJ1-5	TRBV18	ASSPTTGPQPQH
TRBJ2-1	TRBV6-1	ASTQGGNEQF
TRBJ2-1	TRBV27	ASTRTGGYLRYNEQF
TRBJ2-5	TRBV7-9	ASSLRSYLQETQY
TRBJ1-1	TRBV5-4	ASSLRHRNTEAF
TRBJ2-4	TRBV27	ASIGDRLAKNIQY
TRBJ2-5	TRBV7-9	ASSPGTIGETQY
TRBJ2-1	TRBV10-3	AIQDRDDNEQF
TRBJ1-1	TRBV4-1	ASSQLAQGNTEAF
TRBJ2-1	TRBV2	ASSEAPSGGSYNEQF
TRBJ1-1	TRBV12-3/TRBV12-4	ASSFGVRGNTEAF
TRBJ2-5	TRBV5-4	ATDPPGTPEETQY
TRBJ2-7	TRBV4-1	ASSQAPAMGLYEQY
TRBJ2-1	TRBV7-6	ASSPSRGSFRVYNEQF
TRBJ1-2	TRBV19	ASSGRQSVTYGYT
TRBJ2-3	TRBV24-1	ATSDSPGQGTDTQY
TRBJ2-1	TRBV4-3	ASSQDLTAGGFEQF
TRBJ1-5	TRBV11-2	ASSTGGLYSNQPQH
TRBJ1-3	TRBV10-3	AIWGGSGNTIY
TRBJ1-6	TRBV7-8	ASSLVEWQGSNSPLH
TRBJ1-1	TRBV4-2	ASSQAVGTEAF
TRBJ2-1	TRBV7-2	ASSPSGGSDEQF
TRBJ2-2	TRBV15	ATSRELAGGELF
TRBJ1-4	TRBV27	ASRINEKLF
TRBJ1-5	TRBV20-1	SAQGRRDQPQH
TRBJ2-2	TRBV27	VSSGGLAVYTGELF
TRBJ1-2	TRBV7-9	ASSQRQGVDYGYT
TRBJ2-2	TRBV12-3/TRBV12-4	ASSKMGGGELF
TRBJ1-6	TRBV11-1	ASSPPGDYGSPLH
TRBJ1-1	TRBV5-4	ASRLADRGSGSTEAF
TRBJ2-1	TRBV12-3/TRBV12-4	ASTPFGLVLVNEQF